This T cell receptor (beta chain) was sequenced in a study of blood T cells in healthy people across ages (dated by TCRdb to 2013 to 2016). With respect to the entire study: In model experiments, roughly one uniquely barcoded TCR beta cDNA molecule per two T cells was captured by template switching. To track age-related changes in TCR beta repertoire diversity, the study relied on deep sequencing normalized with unique cDNA molecular identifiers. For two donors (one aged 18 to 30 and one aged 80 or older), the study analyzed two additional independent replicas of 1 million unique cDNA reads from the same blood draw. The donors were split into four age groups: young (average around 15 years), middle-aged (roughly 39), aged (roughly 68) and long-lived (about 82). To avoid experimental bias, donors of different ages were randomly spread across the sequencing lanes.

V is clipped by 6 bases and J by 11 bases, and the sequence between their germline boundaries is 22 bases long. CDR1 and CDR2 are drawn from the germline V gene (reference sequence): LGHDT, YNNKEL. Measured from the cysteine to the phenylalanine, the CDR3 is 14 residues long. Only the CDR3 region is kept as DNA, spanning 42 bases read in frame from base 1. Library generation was performed with 5' RACE. The sequencer was an Illumina HiSeq 2500. A second roughly 6 to 12 cycle PCR used a sample-barcoded 5' primer and a J-beta primer mix. A template-switch 5' adaptor carrying 12 random nucleotides introduced a unique molecular identifier onto each TCR beta cDNA molecule. Each sample yielded at least 3 million CDR3-containing paired-end reads. The Mint cDNA synthesis kit, primed by a TRBC-specific oligonucleotide, was used to synthesize first-strand cDNA from all RNA. All cDNA was treated with uracil-DNA glycosylase and then went through a first 18-cycle PCR with the universal primers M1SS and BC2_uni_R. As for how the authors treated the data: For normalization, 1 million high-quality reads, each with a distinct molecular identifier, were randomly selected from each sample. Reads with shared molecular identifiers were discarded instead of being binned into consensus sequences. MiTCR, set to a Q25 quality threshold and the strictest error-elimination algorithm, was used for CDR3 identification, clonotype clustering and error correction. A nonparametric unseen species model with Euler transformation was used to estimate lower-bound total TCR beta diversity. In-frame beta chains were kept once TCRdb had trimmed the public reads at Q25 with fastp and called clones with MiXCR. Rows merge per CDR3 protein into single entries with the most common DNA and genes. The V and J calls come from TCRdb's annotation, not from the publication. This sample comprises 1.5 million to 2 million distinct CDR3 sequences, 28% of them detected only once. The leading ten clones occupy 7% to 9% of the sample.

The roughly 39 donors, aged roughly 6 to 95 years, were systemically healthy Caucasian individuals from Russia. Each donor gave about 11 milliliters of peripheral blood, drawn into EDTA-treated Vacutainer tubes. Ficoll-Paque density-gradient centrifugation was used to isolate PBMCs, with at least 7 million per sample. Total RNA, at least 6 micrograms per sample, was extracted from PBMCs with Trizol reagent. For every donor, flow cytometry on a PBMC aliquot measured the percentage of naive CD45RAhigh/CD27high T cells. This clonotype was seen a few times. No antigen is known for it. No base-level quality is on record; no much larger clone is a single base apart. Here is what the overall study found, with its caveats: The percentage of naive T cells measured by flow cytometry correlated strongly with observed TCR beta diversity. Compared with the aged group, the long-lived group had more naive CD4+ T cells, fewer expanded clones and increased TCR diversity, suggesting age selection. As age increased, observed TCR beta diversity per million T cells dropped in a roughly linear way, and a significant reduction was already evident by age 40. The CMV infection status of donors was not known, potentially confounding age-related changes in expanded clonotypes. Bulk unsorted PBMC profiling prevented conclusive comparison of naive and antigen-experienced compartments. Estimates of total diversity based on one million sequenced T cells were regarded as lower bounds and as underestimates.

In this chain, TRBV3-1 is recombined with TRBJ2-5; the D gene is possibly TRBD2, with 6 bases matching. The material sequenced was blood. The clonotype comes from a woman aged 25 to 39 in good health. DNA sequence: TGTGCCAGCAGTTGGGCGGTTCTTTCGGGGGAGCAGTACTTC. It is translated as CASSWAVLSGEQYF.